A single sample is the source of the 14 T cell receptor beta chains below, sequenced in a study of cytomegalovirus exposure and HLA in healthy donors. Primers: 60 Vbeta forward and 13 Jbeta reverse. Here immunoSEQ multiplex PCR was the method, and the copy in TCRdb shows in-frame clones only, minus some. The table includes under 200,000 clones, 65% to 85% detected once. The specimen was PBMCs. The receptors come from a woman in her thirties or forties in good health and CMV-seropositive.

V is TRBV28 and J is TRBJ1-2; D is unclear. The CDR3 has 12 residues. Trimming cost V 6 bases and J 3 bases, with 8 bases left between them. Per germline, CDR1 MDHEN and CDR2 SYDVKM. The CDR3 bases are TGTGCCAGCAGGTATCGAGACTATGGCTACACCTTC. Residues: CASRYRDYGYTF.

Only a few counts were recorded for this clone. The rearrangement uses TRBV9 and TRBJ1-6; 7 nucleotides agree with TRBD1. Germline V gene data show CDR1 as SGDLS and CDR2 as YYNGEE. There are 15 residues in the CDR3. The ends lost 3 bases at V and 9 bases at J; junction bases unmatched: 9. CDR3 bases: TGTGCCAGCAGCGCCCTGGACAGGAGCAGTTCACCCCTCCACTTT. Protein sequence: CASSALDRSSSPLHF.

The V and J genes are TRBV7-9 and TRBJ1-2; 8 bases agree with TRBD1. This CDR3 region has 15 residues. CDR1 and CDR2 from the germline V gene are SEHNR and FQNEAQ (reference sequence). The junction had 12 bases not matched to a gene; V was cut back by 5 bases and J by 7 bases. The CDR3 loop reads CASSPPGQGLGGYTF. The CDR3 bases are TGTGCCAGCAGCCCCCCCGGACAGGGCTTAGGTGGCTACACCTTC.

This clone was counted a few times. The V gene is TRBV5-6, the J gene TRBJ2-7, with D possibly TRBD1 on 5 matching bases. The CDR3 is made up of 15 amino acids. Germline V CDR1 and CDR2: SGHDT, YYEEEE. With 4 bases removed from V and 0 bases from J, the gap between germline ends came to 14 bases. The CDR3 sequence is CASSNRQSVSYEQYF. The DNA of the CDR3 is TGTGCCAGCAGCAACCGACAGAGTGTCTCCTACGAGCAGTACTTC.

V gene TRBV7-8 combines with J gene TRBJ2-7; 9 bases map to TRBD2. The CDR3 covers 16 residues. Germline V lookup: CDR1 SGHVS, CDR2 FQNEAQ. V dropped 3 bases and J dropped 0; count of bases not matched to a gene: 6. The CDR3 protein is CASSFTSGLSSYEQYF. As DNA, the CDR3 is TGTGCCAGCAGCTTTACTAGCGGGCTTAGCTCCTACGAGCAGTACTTC.

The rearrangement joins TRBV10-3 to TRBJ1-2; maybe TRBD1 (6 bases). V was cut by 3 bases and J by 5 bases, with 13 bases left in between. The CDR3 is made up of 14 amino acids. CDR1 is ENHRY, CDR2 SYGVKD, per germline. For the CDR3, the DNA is TGTGCCATCAGTGAAATCTTAGGACAGTATGGCTACACCTTC. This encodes CAISEILGQYGYTF.

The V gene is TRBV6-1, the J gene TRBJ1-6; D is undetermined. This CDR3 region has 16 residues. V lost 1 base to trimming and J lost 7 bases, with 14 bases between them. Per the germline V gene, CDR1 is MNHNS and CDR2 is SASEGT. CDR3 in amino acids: CASSEVGSGGNSPLHF. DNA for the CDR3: TGTGCCAGCAGTGAAGTAGGCAGCGGAGGCAATTCACCCCTCCACTTT.

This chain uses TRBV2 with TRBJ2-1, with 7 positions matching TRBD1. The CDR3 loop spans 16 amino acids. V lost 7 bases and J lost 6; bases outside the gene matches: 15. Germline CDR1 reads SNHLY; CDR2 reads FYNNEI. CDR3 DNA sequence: TGTGCCAGCACTCTTCCGGTGACAGGGTGGGGCAATGAGCAGTTCTTC. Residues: CASTLPVTGWGNEQFF.

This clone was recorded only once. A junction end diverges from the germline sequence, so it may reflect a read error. Here the CDR3 reads CASSPTRQGTGANGLTF. The CDR3, as DNA: TGTGCCAGTAGTCCAACGCGACAGGGGACTGGGGCCAACGGCCTGACTTTC. The chain uses TRBV19 and TRBJ2-6, with TRBD1 matching 8 bases. From germline, CDR1 is LNHDA and CDR2 SQIVND (reference sequence). CDR3 length equals 17 residues.

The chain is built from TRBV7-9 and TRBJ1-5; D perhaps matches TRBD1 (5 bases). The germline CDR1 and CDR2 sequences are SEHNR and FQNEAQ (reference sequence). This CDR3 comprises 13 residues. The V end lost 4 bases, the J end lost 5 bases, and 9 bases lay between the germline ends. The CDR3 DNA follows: TGTGCCAGCAGCTATACGGGGGATCAGCCCCAGCATTTT. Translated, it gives CASSYTGDQPQHF. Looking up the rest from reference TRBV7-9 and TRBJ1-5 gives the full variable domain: DTGVSQNPRHKITKRGQNVTFRCDPISEHNRLYWYRQTLGQGPEFLTYFQNEAQLEKSRLLSDRFSAERPKGSFSTLEIQRTEQGDSAMYLCASSYTGDQPQHFGDGTRLSIL.

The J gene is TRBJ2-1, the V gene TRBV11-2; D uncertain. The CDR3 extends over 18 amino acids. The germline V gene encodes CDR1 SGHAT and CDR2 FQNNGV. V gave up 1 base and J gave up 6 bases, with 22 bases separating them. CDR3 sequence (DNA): TGTGCCAGCAGCTTAGGTACGTGGGCCGAGTCCCCCTCCAATGAGCAGTTCTTC. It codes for CASSLGTWAESPSNEQFF. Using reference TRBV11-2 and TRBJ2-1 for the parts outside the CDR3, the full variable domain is EAGVAQSPRYKIIEKRQSVAFWCNPISGHATLYWYQQILGQGPKLLIQFQNNGVVDDSQLPKDRFSAERLKGVDSTLKIQPAKLEDSAVYLCASSLGTWAESPSNEQFFGPGTRLTVL.

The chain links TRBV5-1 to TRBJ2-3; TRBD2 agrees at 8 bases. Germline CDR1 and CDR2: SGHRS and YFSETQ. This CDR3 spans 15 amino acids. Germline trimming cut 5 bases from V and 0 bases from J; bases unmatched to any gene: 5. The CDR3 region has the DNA TGCGCCAGCAGGGAACTAGCGGCAAGCACAGATACGCAGTATTTT. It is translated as CASRELAASTDTQYF. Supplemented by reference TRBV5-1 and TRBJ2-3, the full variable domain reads KAGVTQTPRYLIKTRGQQVTLSCSPISGHRSVSWYQQTPGQGLQFLFEYFSETQRNKGNFPGRFSGRQFSNSRSEMNVSTLELGDSALYLCASRELAASTDTQYFGPGTRLTVL.

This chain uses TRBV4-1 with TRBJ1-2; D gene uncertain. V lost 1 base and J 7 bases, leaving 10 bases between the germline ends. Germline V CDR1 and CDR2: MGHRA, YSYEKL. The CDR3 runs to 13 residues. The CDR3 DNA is TGCGCCAGCAGCCAAGCCGGGTCGGGTGGCTACACCTTC. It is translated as CASSQAGSGGYTF.

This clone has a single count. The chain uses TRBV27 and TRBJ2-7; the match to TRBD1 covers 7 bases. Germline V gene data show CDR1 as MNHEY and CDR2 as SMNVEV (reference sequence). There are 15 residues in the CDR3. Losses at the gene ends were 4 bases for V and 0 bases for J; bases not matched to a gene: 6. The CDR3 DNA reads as TGTGCCAGCAGTTATGGGACAGTCAACTCCTACGAGCAGTACTTC. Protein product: CASSYGTVNSYEQYF.